These T cell receptor beta chains were read from a single sample in a study of breast tumors, draining lymph nodes, adjacent tissues. TCRdb re-analysed the multiplex PCR reads in MiXCR, keeping a single row per CDR3 protein. Of some 97,000 distinct CDR3 sequences in the sample, roughly 20% were seen once. Sequencing used axillary lymph node tissue. The source of these receptors is a female donor with breast cancer. Some clones in this sample may be carry-over from other donors' samples. Both conserved end residues are part of each CDR3. The D gene is left open where the match is weak. For some rows the clone size is stated as once, few or many, or as a class when expanded; others skip it.

cdr3_nt cdr3_aa d_call j_call v_call clone_size
TGTGCCAGCAGCGCAGGGGCACCTGGAAACACCATATATTTT CASSAGAPGNTIYF . TRBJ1-3 TRBV7-3 many
TGTGCCAGCAGCCCTGGACGGAGCTCCTACAATGAGCAGTTCTTC CASSPGRSSYNEQFF . TRBJ2-1 TRBV7-9 many
TGCGCCAGCAGCTTGACCCGGGGCAGCTATGGCTACACCTTC CASSLTRGSYGYTF . TRBJ1-2 TRBV5-1 .
TGCGCCAGCAGCCAAGTTTATCGGGGAGACGGGGAGCTGTTTTTT CASSQVYRGDGELFF . TRBJ2-2 TRBV4-1 few
TGTGCCAGTAGTATAGATCGTGTTGCTGGGGCCAACGTCCTGACTTTC CASSIDRVAGANVLTF . TRBJ2-6 TRBV19 many
TGTGCCAGCAGTTTAGGGCCGTTGAGGGAGCTGTTTTTT CASSLGPLRELFF . TRBJ2-2 TRBV12-3/TRBV12-4 many
TGTGCCAGCAGAGCAGACAGGGCTGGGCAGCCCCAGCATTTT CASRADRAGQPQHF TRBD1 TRBJ1-5 TRBV6-5 many
TGTGCCAGCAGCTTGGTATCGGGGAATACGCAGTATTTT CASSLVSGNTQYF . TRBJ2-3 TRBV5-4 .
TGTGCCAGCAGCGGAACAGCCAAAGAGACCCAGTACTTC CASSGTAKETQYF . TRBJ2-5 TRBV14 many
TGTGCCAGCAGCTTAATGAACAGGGGGGGACCAGATACGCAGTATTTT CASSLMNRGGPDTQYF . TRBJ2-3 TRBV11-2 few
TGTGCCAGCAGGGCAGCGGGGACTAGCGGGCCCCGAGGGGGGCAGTATTTT CASRAAGTSGPRGGQYF TRBD2 TRBJ2-3 TRBV3-1 .
TGTGCCAGCAGGGAAGACGAGGGGTATGGCTACACCTTC CASREDEGYGYTF . TRBJ1-2 TRBV2 many
TGTGCCAGCAGCGCGACTAGCGGGAGAGCAGAGACCCAGTACTTC CASSATSGRAETQYF TRBD2 TRBJ2-5 TRBV9 many
TGTGCCAGCAGTTCCCAACGGGGTGATTCACCCCTCCACTTT CASSSQRGDSPLHF . TRBJ1-6 TRBV27 many
TGCGCCAGCCGGGTAAACAGCTTGTCCTACGAGCAGTACTTC CASRVNSLSYEQYF . TRBJ2-7 TRBV5-1 many
TGCAGTGCTTCGGACAACTACGAGCAGTACTTC CSASDNYEQYF . TRBJ2-7 TRBV20-1 many
TGCGCCAGCAGCTTAGGGACAGGGGAAGAGACCCAGTACTTC CASSLGTGEETQYF TRBD1 TRBJ2-5 TRBV5-1 many
TGTGCCAGCAGTGAATATGGCAACCTATACAACAATGAGCAGTTCTTC CASSEYGNLYNNEQFF . TRBJ2-1 TRBV2 many
TGTGCCAGCAGTTCACTAGCGGTTGAGCAGTACTTC CASSSLAVEQYF TRBD2 TRBJ2-7 TRBV12-3/TRBV12-4 many
TGTGCCAGCAGCTTACCTTTATGGGACAGGGAAACTAATGAAAAACTGTTTTTT CASSLPLWDRETNEKLFF TRBD1 TRBJ1-4 TRBV7-9 .
TGTGCCAGCAGCCTCGACCCCTACGAGCAGTACTTC CASSLDPYEQYF . TRBJ2-7 TRBV7-9 many
TGTGCCAGCCATAAGTTAAATTCACCCCTCCACTTT CASHKLNSPLHF . TRBJ1-6 TRBV5-5 many
TGTGCCAGCAGGCCACACGCTAGCGGGAGCTACGAGCAGTACTTC CASRPHASGSYEQYF TRBD2 TRBJ2-7 TRBV7-9 many
TGTGCCAGCAGCCAAGACTGGCGGAGCACAGATACGCAGTATTTT CASSQDWRSTDTQYF . TRBJ2-3 TRBV14 many
TGTGCCAGCAACCAAAGGGGACTGAACACTGAAGCTTTCTTT CASNQRGLNTEAFF . TRBJ1-1 TRBV6-5 .
TGCGCCAGCACCTCGGGAGGGGCGAGGTACGAGCAGTACTTC CASTSGGARYEQYF TRBD2 TRBJ2-7 TRBV5-1 many
TGCGCCAGCAGCCACGGGACTAGCGGCTACGAGCAGTACTTC CASSHGTSGYEQYF TRBD2 TRBJ2-7 TRBV4-1 many
TGTGCCAGCAGCCAAGGGGGCCAAGAAAAACTGTTTTTT CASSQGGQEKLFF . TRBJ1-4 TRBV3-1 .
TGTGCCAGCAGCCAAGATGGGGCCACCCGACGGACCCAGTACTTC CASSQDGATRRTQYF . TRBJ2-5 TRBV4-2 many
TGTGCCAGCAGTTTCAACAGGGAGGGGGGCTACACCTTC CASSFNREGGYTF . TRBJ1-2 TRBV27 many
TGCGCCAGCAGCCTACAGGGCTTTTATGGCTACACCTTC CASSLQGFYGYTF . TRBJ1-2 TRBV4-1 many
TGCAGTGCTCACAAAGGGCTAGCGGGGGGGCAGGATACGCAGTATTTT CSAHKGLAGGQDTQYF TRBD2 TRBJ2-3 TRBV20-1 .
TGCAGTGCTAGAGATGGGGGGGACACCGCGGGGCAGTACTTC CSARDGGDTAGQYF . TRBJ2-7 TRBV20-1 many
TGCAGTGCTAGAGATGCCGATACGCAGTATTTT CSARDADTQYF . TRBJ2-3 TRBV20-1 medium-sized
TGTGCCAGCAGCTTAACTAGGACAGACAATGAGCAGTTCTTC CASSLTRTDNEQFF . TRBJ2-1 TRBV7-3 .
TGCGCCAGCAGTGAGTTGGACAGCACAGATACGCAGTATTTT CASSELDSTDTQYF . TRBJ2-3 TRBV10-1 many
TGTGCCAGCAGCTTAAATTCGGGAGAGACCCAGTACTTC CASSLNSGETQYF . TRBJ2-5 TRBV7-3 many
TGTGCCAGCAGCCAAGGTGAAGGGATGGGAAACACCATATATTTT CASSQGEGMGNTIYF . TRBJ1-3 TRBV3-1 .
TGTGCCAGCAGCGTAGGGGACACCCCAGGCTATGGCTACACCTTC CASSVGDTPGYGYTF . TRBJ1-2 TRBV9 many
TGCGCCAGCAGCCCGGGACCCCGCGATGAGCAGTTCTTC CASSPGPRDEQFF . TRBJ2-1 TRBV4-1 many
TGTGCCAGCAGCTCCGACATAACAGATACGCAGTATTTT CASSSDITDTQYF . TRBJ2-3 TRBV7-9 many
TGCGCCAGCAGCCAAGACAACGGCCAGCCCCAGCATTTT CASSQDNGQPQHF . TRBJ1-5 TRBV4-1 once
TGTGCCAGCAGTTTATCCATGGGACGGGAAGGGCCCCAGCATTTT CASSLSMGREGPQHF . TRBJ1-5 TRBV28 .
TGTGCCAGTAGTGGACTAGCGGGGCTTTCCTACAATGAGCAGTTCTTC CASSGLAGLSYNEQFF TRBD2 TRBJ2-1 TRBV19 .
TGTGCCAGCAGTTACGGCGGGGGAGAGCAGTACTTC CASSYGGGEQYF TRBD2 TRBJ2-7 TRBV6-5 .
TGTGCCAGCAGCCTGGACAGGGGATCCTACGAGCAGTACTTC CASSLDRGSYEQYF TRBD1 TRBJ2-7 TRBV5-6 many
TGTGCCAGCAGCCCTCTCGGGACAGGGAATTCACCCCTCCACTTT CASSPLGTGNSPLHF TRBD1 TRBJ1-6 TRBV27 many
TGTGCCAGCAGCCGGGCTGGAGGGGAGGGCTACACCTTC CASSRAGGEGYTF . TRBJ1-2 TRBV3-1 many